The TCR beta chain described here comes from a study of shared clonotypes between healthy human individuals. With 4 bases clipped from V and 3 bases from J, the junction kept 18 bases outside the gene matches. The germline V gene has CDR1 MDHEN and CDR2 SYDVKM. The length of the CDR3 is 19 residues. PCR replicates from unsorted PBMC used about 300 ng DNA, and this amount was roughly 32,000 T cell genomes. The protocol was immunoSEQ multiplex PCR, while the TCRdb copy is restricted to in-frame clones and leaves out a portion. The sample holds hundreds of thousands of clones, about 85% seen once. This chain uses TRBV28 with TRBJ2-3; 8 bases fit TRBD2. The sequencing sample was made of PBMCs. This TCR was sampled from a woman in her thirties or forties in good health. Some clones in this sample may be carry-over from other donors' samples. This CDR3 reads CASSSSLPRSGGVTDTQYF. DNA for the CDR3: TGTGCCAGCAGTTCATCCCTCCCCCGGTCGGGAGGGGTGACAGATACGCAGTATTTT.